The rows below give T cell receptor gamma chains drawn from one sample of a study of human gamma delta and Vdelta1 T cells. TCRdb re-called the PCR reads through CATT. The sample includes around 4,500 gamma-chain clones, under 35% of them seen just once. For these receptors, no antigen is known. The sequenced sample consisted of Vdelta1 gamma-delta T cells from blood grown in culture (DOT cells). These receptors came from a human donor in good health. Each CDR3 is given with its conserved first and last residue. Size tells how often a clone was seen (once, few, many) or the class of an expanded clone, and some rows leave it out.

j_call: TRGJ1/TRGJ2; clone_size: NA; v_call: TRGV5; cdr3_nt: TGTGCCACCTGGGACAGGCAGCACGAGAAACTCTTT; cdr3_aa: CATWDRQHEKLF
j_call: TRGJ1/TRGJ2; clone_size: NA; v_call: TRGV4; cdr3_nt: TGTGCCACCTGGGATGGGCGGGATTTAGAAACGAAGAAACTCTTT; cdr3_aa: CATWDGRDLETKKLF
j_call: TRGJ1/TRGJ2; clone_size: NA; v_call: TRGV4; cdr3_nt: TGTGCCACCTGGGACGGGCTGAGGAGAGGGAAACTCTTT; cdr3_aa: CATWDGLRRGKLF
j_call: TRGJ1/TRGJ2; clone_size: NA; v_call: TRGV4; cdr3_nt: TGTGCCACCTGGGATGGGCCACCTTCGAATTATTATAAGAAACTCTTT; cdr3_aa: CATWDGPPSNYYKKLF
j_call: TRGJ1/TRGJ2; clone_size: few; v_call: TRGV2; cdr3_nt: TGTGCCACCTGGGACGACCCCGATTATAAGAAACTCTTT; cdr3_aa: CATWDDPDYKKLF
j_call: TRGJ1/TRGJ2; clone_size: few; v_call: TRGV9; cdr3_nt: TGTGCCTTGTGGGAGGTGCGGTTTAGTCCTAAGAAACTCTTT; cdr3_aa: CALWEVRFSPKKLF
j_call: TRGJ1/TRGJ2; clone_size: NA; v_call: TRGV5; cdr3_nt: TGTGCCTCCTGGGACAGGGACTCGAATAGCGGGTATTATAAGAAACTCTTT; cdr3_aa: CASWDRDSNSGYYKKLF
j_call: TRGJ1/TRGJ2; clone_size: NA; v_call: TRGV5; cdr3_nt: TGTGCCACCAGGGACAGCGCCGAACTCTTT; cdr3_aa: CATRDSAELF
j_call: TRGJ1/TRGJ2; clone_size: NA; v_call: TRGV4; cdr3_nt: TGTGCCACCTGGGACGGGCCTCTCTATAAGAAACTCTTT; cdr3_aa: CATWDGPLYKKLF
j_call: TRGJ1/TRGJ2; clone_size: few; v_call: TRGV2; cdr3_nt: TGTGCCACCTGGGACGGAGTAAATTATTATAAGAAACTCTTT; cdr3_aa: CATWDGVNYYKKLF
j_call: TRGJP1; clone_size: once; v_call: TRGV10; cdr3_nt: TGTGCTGCGCAACCCCTAGTTGGTTGGTTCAAGATATTT; cdr3_aa: CAAQPLVGWFKIF
j_call: TRGJP1; clone_size: NA; v_call: TRGV10; cdr3_nt: TGTGCTGCGTGGGATTTGAATACCACTGGTTGGTTCAAGATATTT; cdr3_aa: CAAWDLNTTGWFKIF
j_call: TRGJ1/TRGJ2; clone_size: medium-sized; v_call: TRGV3; cdr3_nt: TGTGCCACCTGGGACAGGCAATATAAGAAACTCTTT; cdr3_aa: CATWDRQYKKLF
j_call: TRGJ1/TRGJ2; clone_size: NA; v_call: TRGV4; cdr3_nt: TGTGCCACCTCCGTCGATTATTATAAGAAACTCTTT; cdr3_aa: CATSVDYYKKLF